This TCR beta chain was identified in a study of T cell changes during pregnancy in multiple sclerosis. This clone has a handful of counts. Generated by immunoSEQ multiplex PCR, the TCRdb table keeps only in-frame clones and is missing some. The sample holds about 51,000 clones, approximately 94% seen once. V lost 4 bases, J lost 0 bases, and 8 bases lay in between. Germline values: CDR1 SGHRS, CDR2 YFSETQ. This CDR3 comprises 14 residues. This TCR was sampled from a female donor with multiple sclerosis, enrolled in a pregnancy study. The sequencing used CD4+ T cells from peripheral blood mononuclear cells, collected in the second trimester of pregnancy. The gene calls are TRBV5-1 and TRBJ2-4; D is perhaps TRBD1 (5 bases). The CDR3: CASSPTVAKNIQYF. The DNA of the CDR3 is TGCGCCAGCAGCCCGACAGTAGCCAAAAACATTCAGTACTTC. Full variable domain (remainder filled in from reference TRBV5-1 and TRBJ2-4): KAGVTQTPRYLIKTRGQQVTLSCSPISGHRSVSWYQQTPGQGLQFLFEYFSETQRNKGNFPGRFSGRQFSNSRSEMNVSTLELGDSALYLCASSPTVAKNIQYFGAGTRLSVL.